This T cell receptor beta chain was captured by sequencing in a study of radiation and T cells in renal cell carcinoma. Study-level points and caveats: Baseline intratumoral clonotype presence is unknown without pretreatment biopsies. In blood, top tumor clones expanded by 2 weeks, shrinking by 4.

Some clones are missing from TCRdb's copy, which holds only in-frame ones; the method was immunoSEQ multiplex PCR. The sample yields 94,000 or so clones, 82% seen once. Regarding time point: baseline pretreatment blood. Treatment defined: 15 Gy SBRT to primary tumor, nephrectomy 4 weeks later. The length of the CDR3 is 13 residues. V lost 6 bases, J lost 8 bases, and 16 bases lay in between. The V gene's germline CDR1 is MDHEN and CDR2 SYDVKM. As for this clone: Its antigen is undetermined.

The sequence derives from a man aged 55 to 70 with renal cell carcinoma. The starting material was blood, obtained from a patient whose treatment included radiotherapy and nephrectomy. The gene calls are TRBV28 and TRBJ1-2; possibly TRBD1 for D (6 bases). As DNA, the CDR3 is TGTGCCAGCAGCCGACAGGTTCGAAGGGGCTACACCTTC. The encoded protein is CASSRQVRRGYTF.